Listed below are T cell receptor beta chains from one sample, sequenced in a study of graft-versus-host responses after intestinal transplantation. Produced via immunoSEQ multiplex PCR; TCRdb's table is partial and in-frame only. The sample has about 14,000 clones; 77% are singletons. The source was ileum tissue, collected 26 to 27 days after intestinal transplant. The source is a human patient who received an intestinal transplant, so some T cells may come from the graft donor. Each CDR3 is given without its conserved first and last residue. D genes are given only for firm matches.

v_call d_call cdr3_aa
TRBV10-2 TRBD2 ASSGVVITSGGAEQF
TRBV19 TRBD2 ASSPSLAGGPPMNEQF
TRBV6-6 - ASTYAGDTQY
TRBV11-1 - ASSFSAGNTIY
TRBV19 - ASSLRPTGELF
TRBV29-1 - SVDWQGRVTDTQY
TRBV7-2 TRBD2 ASSLMASGANEQF
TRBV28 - ASREQGSSSYNSPLH
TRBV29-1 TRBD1 SVGTGQETQY
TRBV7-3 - ASSPTGLYNEQF
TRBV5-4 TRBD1 ASSIGTGGNSPLH
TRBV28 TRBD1 ASGPTGDSYEQY
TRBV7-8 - ASSPEKGWGTDTQY
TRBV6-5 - ASSSLSEASNYGYT
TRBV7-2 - ASRDGAGDGNQPQH
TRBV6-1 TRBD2 ASSSPSGSSYEQY
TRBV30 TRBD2 AWRRLVGGGEETQY
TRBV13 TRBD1 ASSPQRSRGIGTQY
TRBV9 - ASSVTQGSTGELF
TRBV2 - ASKERQASTDTQY
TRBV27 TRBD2 ASSLGGGYQETQY
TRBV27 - ASSFLAKSTDTQY
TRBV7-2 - ASSLGGLRQPQH
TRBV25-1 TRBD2 ASGGGTDTQY
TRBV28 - ASSLGGGMLSPTEAF
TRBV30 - AWSVLTTYNEQF
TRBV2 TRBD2 ASSGAGGGETQY
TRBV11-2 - ASSLGGLPGNTIY
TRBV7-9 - ASSLEIFAGPYNEQF
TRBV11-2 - ASVGANYGYT
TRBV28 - ASSGTARPILSNQPQH
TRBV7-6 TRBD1 ASSQSTGDSPQH
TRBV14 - ASSSAFRVDGYT
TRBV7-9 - ASSLETSFTQY
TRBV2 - ASGSGSTNEKLF
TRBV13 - ASSSRRVNDPVNEQF
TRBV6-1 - ASSEDSRQVNQPQH
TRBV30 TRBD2 AWSARLAGRNEQF
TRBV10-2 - ARQTQSGTKETQY
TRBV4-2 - ASSPGGPDGNIQY